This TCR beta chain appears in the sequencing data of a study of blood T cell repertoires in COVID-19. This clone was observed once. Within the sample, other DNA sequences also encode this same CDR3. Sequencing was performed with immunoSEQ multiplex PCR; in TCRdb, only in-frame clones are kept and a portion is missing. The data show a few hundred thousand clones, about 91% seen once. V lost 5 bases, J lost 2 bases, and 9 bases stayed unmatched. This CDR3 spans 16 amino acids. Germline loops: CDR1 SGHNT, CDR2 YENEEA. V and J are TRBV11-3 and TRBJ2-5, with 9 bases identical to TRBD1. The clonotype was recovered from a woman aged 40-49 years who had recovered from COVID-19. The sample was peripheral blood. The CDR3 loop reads CASSLGTGRAQETQYF. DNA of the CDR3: TGTGCCAGCAGCCTCGGGACAGGGAGGGCACAAGAGACCCAGTACTTC.